These 32 T cell receptor beta chains originate from one sample sequenced in a study of blood T cell repertoires in COVID-19 (dated by TCRdb to 2019 to 2021). Preparation of the library involved the immunoSEQ multiplex PCR assay. In its TCRdb copy, this immuneACCESS table keeps in-frame sequences only and misses some clones. Where compared with another copy, unresolved V genes explain less than half of these, and the others have no known cause. This sample gives more than 150,000 clones in total; around 79% of them show up just once. In total, the top ten clones hold about 14% of the sample. Source material: peripheral blood. These receptor sequences come from a man aged 50 to 60 who had recovered from COVID-19.

V usage is TRBV19 and J usage is TRBJ2-3, with TRBD2 as a possible D gene (5 bases). The germline V gene has CDR1 LNHDA and CDR2 SQIVND (reference sequence). This CDR3 region has 16 residues. V gave up 2 bases and J gave up 0 bases, with 12 bases separating them. CDR3 coding DNA: TGTGCCAGTAGTATAAATGAGGGAACTAGCACAGATACGCAGTATTTT. Residues: CASSINEGTSTDTQYF.

The chain joins TRBV30 to TRBJ1-1, with 8 nucleotides matching TRBD1. Looked up from germline, CDR1 is GTSNPN and CDR2 is SVGIG (reference sequence). This CDR3 contains 14 residues. The ends lost 2 bases at V and 4 bases at J; junction bases unmatched: 6. The CDR3: CAWSPRGRSTEAFF. Here the CDR3 DNA reads TGTGCCTGGAGTCCCAGGGGGCGGAGCACTGAAGCTTTCTTT.

The V gene is TRBV24-1, the J gene TRBJ2-5, with TRBD1 matching 7 bases. The germline gives CDR1 KGHDR, CDR2 SFDVKD. V shed 2 bases, J shed 2 bases, and the junction held 10 bases outside the gene matches. The CDR3 is 17 amino acids. The DNA for the CDR3 is TGTGCCACCAGTGATTCAGGCCATACAGGGGATCAAGAGACCCAGTACTTC. Its protein is CATSDSGHTGDQETQYF.

The genes are TRBV18 and TRBJ2-7; D remains ambiguous. Trimming pared 3 bases from V and 5 bases from J, leaving 8 bases between. Germline CDR1 KGHSH, CDR2 LQKENI. CDR3 size: 12 residues. CDR3 nucleotides: TGTGCCAGCTCACCCCTTGGGCACGAGCAGTACTTC. Translation: CASSPLGHEQYF.

The V gene is TRBV28, the J gene TRBJ2-7; TRBD1 is a possible D gene (6 bases). The CDR3 extends over 13 amino acids. Trimming cost V 4 bases and J 5 bases, with 12 bases left between them. CDR1 is MDHEN and CDR2 is SYDVKM in the germline V gene. CDR3 bases: TGTGCCAGCAGTTCACAGGGTACTCACGAGCAGTACTTC. It codes for CASSSQGTHEQYF.

The chain is built from TRBV4-1 and TRBJ2-5; TRBD1 matches 7 bases. The CDR3 loop spans 14 amino acids. The V gene's germline CDR1 is MGHRA and CDR2 YSYEKL. V was clipped by 3 bases and J by 0 bases; unmatched bases: 1. The CDR3 region is CASSQGQYQETQYF. In nucleotides, the CDR3 is TGCGCCAGCAGCCAGGGACAGTACCAAGAGACCCAGTACTTC.

The rearrangement links TRBV6-1 to TRBJ2-7; 12 bases agree with TRBD2. V lost 2 bases, J lost 6 bases, and 5 bases stayed unmatched. This CDR3 has 15 residues. Germline V gene data show CDR1 as MNHNS and CDR2 as SASEGT. In DNA form, the CDR3 reads TGTGCCAGCAGTGAACTAGCGGGGGGGGTAAGCGAGCAGTACTTC. Its translation: CASSELAGGVSEQYF.

The gene calls are TRBV20-1 and TRBJ2-7; the match to TRBD1 covers 9 bases. This CDR3 has 15 residues. Germline V gene sequence: CDR1 DFQATT, CDR2 SNEGSKA (reference sequence). V shed 3 bases and J 5 bases; nucleotides not matched to a gene: 11. The CDR3 sequence: CSASSPDRGFHEQYF. CDR3 DNA: TGCAGTGCTAGTTCTCCGGACAGGGGATTCCACGAGCAGTACTTC.

The chain recombines TRBV6-5 with TRBJ1-4; D may be TRBD1 (5 bases). CDR1 and CDR2 from the germline V gene are MNHEY and SVGAGI. V shed 6 bases and J shed 0 bases, with 11 bases lying between them. The CDR3 is 15 residues long. The CDR3: CASRIRDSTNEKLFF. CDR3 in DNA: TGTGCCAGCAGGATTCGGGACTCAACTAATGAAAAACTGTTTTTT.

The chain joins TRBV28 to TRBJ1-5, with unresolved D. The CDR3 length is 15 residues. Germline V gene sequence: CDR1 MDHEN, CDR2 SYDVKM. Trimming removed 7 bases at V and 0 bases at J, with 13 bases between. The CDR3 nucleotides read TGTGCCAGCACAGTCGTGGACTATAGCAATCAGCCCCAGCATTTT. This sequence encodes CASTVVDYSNQPQHF. Filled out from reference TRBV28 and TRBJ1-5, the complete variable domain reads DVKVTQSSRYLVKRTGEKVFLECVQDMDHENMFWYRQDPGLGLRLIYFSYDVKMKEKGDIPEGYSVSREKKERFSLILESASTNQTSMYLCASTVVDYSNQPQHFGDGTRLSIL.

The rearrangement joins TRBV11-2 to TRBJ2-7; 8 bases fit TRBD2. The germline CDR1 and CDR2 sequences are SGHAT and FQNNGV. V was pared by 2 bases and J by 7 bases, with 7 bases of the junction left unmatched. The CDR3 length is 14 residues. The CDR3 nucleotides are TGTGCCAGCAGCTTAAGCGGGGGACTTCGGGAGCAGTACTTC. Its protein is CASSLSGGLREQYF.

The chain carries TRBV7-9 and TRBJ2-7, with TRBD2 matching 12 bases. The V segment lost 5 bases and the J segment 5 bases; nucleotides outside the gene matches: 13. Germline V lookup: CDR1 SEHNR, CDR2 FQNEAQ (reference sequence). The CDR3 loop spans 17 amino acids. CDR3 sequence: CASSGLLAGGPGNEQYF. In nucleotides, the CDR3 is TGTGCCAGCAGCGGCTTGCTAGCGGGAGGGCCGGGGAACGAGCAGTACTTC.

As concerns this clone: One junction end does not reproduce the germline sequence, and a read error may be involved. V usage is TRBV19 and J usage is TRBJ2-1; no reliable D call. The CDR3 totals 16 residues. The germline V gene encodes CDR1 LNHDA and CDR2 SQIVND (reference sequence). CDR3 coding DNA: TGCTTCCGTGTCAGAGGTATAGGTGTGGATAACAATGAGCAGTTCTTC. This translates into CFRVRGIGVDNNEQFF.

There are a few counts of this clone. This chain's CDR3 is CAISPTNPTGGQPQHF. In nucleotides, the CDR3 is TGTGCCATTTCGCCCACGAACCCAACTGGAGGTCAGCCCCAGCATTTT. This rearrangement joins TRBV10-3 to TRBJ1-5; D uncertain. The CDR3 runs 16 residues. CDR1 ENHRY and CDR2 SYGVKD come from the germline V gene. V was trimmed by 9 bases and J by 6 bases, leaving 24 bases between them.

The rearrangement joins TRBV19 to TRBJ1-2, with D possibly TRBD1 on 5 matching bases. The CDR3 totals 13 residues. V was clipped by 3 bases and J by 8 bases, with 13 bases between them. The V gene's germline CDR1 is LNHDA and CDR2 SQIVND (reference sequence). The CDR3 region has the DNA TGTGCCAGTAGTATGTCGGGACTCTGGGGCTACACCTTC. It translates to CASSMSGLWGYTF.

The gene calls are TRBV7-2 and TRBJ1-3; D unresolved. V was trimmed by 2 bases and J by 0 bases, leaving 5 bases between them. From germline, CDR1 is SGHTA and CDR2 FQGNSA. CDR3 size: 14 residues. CDR3 DNA: TGTGCCAGCAGCTTAAGGAGCTCTGGAAACACCATATATTTT. Translating gives CASSLRSSGNTIYF.

The chain recombines TRBV19 with TRBJ2-5, with 10 bases aligning to TRBD1. The CDR3 runs to 14 residues. Germline V CDR1 and CDR2: LNHDA, SQIVND (reference sequence). With 6 bases clipped from V and 5 bases from J, the junction kept 6 bases outside the gene matches. CDR3: CASSGQGVRETQYF. Written as DNA, the CDR3 is TGTGCCAGTAGCGGACAGGGGGTCAGGGAGACCCAGTACTTC.

The rearrangement joins TRBV19 to TRBJ2-4; TRBD2 matches at 11 bases. The germline gives CDR1 LNHDA, CDR2 SQIVND (reference sequence). This CDR3 comprises 17 residues. The junction had 7 bases not matched to a gene; V was cut back by 6 bases and J by 0 bases. In DNA, the CDR3 is TGTGCCAGTAGGGGGACTAGCGGAGATCTAGCCAAAAACATTCAGTACTTC. This codes for CASRGTSGDLAKNIQYF. The whole variable domain, remainder taken from reference TRBV19 and TRBJ2-4, is DGGITQSPKYLFRKEGQNVTLSCEQNLNHDAMYWYRQDPGQGLRLIYYSQIVNDFQKGDIAEGYSVSREKKESFPLTVTSAQKNPTAFYLCASRGTSGDLAKNIQYFGAGTRLSVL.

The J gene is TRBJ2-7, the V gene TRBV2; 15 bases line up with TRBD2. Germline CDR1 reads SNHLY; CDR2 reads FYNNEI. The CDR3 has 16 residues. V gave up 0 bases and J gave up 3 bases; unmatched junction bases: 0. This CDR3 reads CASSEAGLAGGYEQYF. The CDR3 region has the DNA TGTGCCAGCAGTGAAGCGGGACTAGCGGGAGGCTACGAGCAGTACTTC.

This sequence joins TRBV6-5 and TRBJ1-5, with D unresolved. The CDR3 spans 14 residues. From germline, CDR1 is MNHEY and CDR2 SVGAGI. V dropped 5 bases and J dropped 7 bases, with 15 bases sitting between them. CDR3 DNA: TGTGCCAGCAGTCTTGGCCTGGCGGGGCAGCCCCAGCATTTT. Residues: CASSLGLAGQPQHF.

This clone was found a few times. Here the CDR3 reads CASSGGAANSPLHF. CDR3 DNA: TGCGCCAGCAGCGGGGGGGCCGCCAATTCACCCCTCCACTTT. This sequence joins TRBV5-1 and TRBJ1-6; a possible D gene is TRBD1 (6 bases). The CDR3 loop spans 14 amino acids. In germline, CDR1 is SGHRS, CDR2 YFSETQ. V was clipped by 4 bases and J by 7 bases, with 12 bases between them.

The rearrangement links TRBV7-9 to TRBJ2-2; 7 bases align to TRBD1. The germline gives CDR1 SEHNR, CDR2 FQNEAQ (reference sequence). J lost 6 bases, V lost 5 bases, and 3 bases had no gene match. CDR3 length: 13 residues. CDR3 DNA sequence: TGTGCCAGCAGCACGACAGGGCCCGGGGAGCTGTTTTTT. Its protein product is CASSTTGPGELFF.

The chain combines TRBV6-2 or TRBV6-3 with TRBJ2-7, with D possibly being TRBD2 (5 bases). Trimming cost V 0 bases and J 7 bases, with 16 bases left between them. The CDR3 has 15 residues. The germline V gene has CDR1 MNHEY and CDR2 SVGEGT. The CDR3 loop reads CASSYSSTVSGEQYF. The CDR3 DNA reads as TGTGCCAGCAGTTACTCGAGTACAGTATCGGGGGAGCAGTACTTC.

The V gene is TRBV9, the J gene TRBJ2-3; 7 bases are shared with TRBD2. Germline CDR1 is SGDLS and CDR2 is YYNGEE. CDR3 size: 15 residues. The ends lost 0 bases at V and 6 bases at J; junction bases unmatched: 7. The CDR3 region has the DNA TGTGCCAGCAGCGTAGGGGGACTACGGGGGGATACGCAGTATTTT. Translating gives CASSVGGLRGDTQYF.

The genes are TRBV11-2 and TRBJ1-5; D is uncertain. The CDR3 is made up of 15 amino acids. Trimming stripped 2 bases from V and 3 bases from J, with 11 bases between. Per the germline V gene, CDR1 is SGHAT and CDR2 is FQNNGV. CDR3 in DNA: TGTGCCAGCAGCTTAACCGGGAACGTCAATCAGCCCCAGCATTTT. Its protein product is CASSLTGNVNQPQHF.

V is TRBV12-3 or TRBV12-4 and J is TRBJ2-7; 9 bases map to TRBD1. The CDR3 length is 13 residues. The V segment lost 4 bases and the J segment 10 bases; nucleotides outside the gene matches: 8. Written as DNA, the CDR3 is TGTGCCAGCAGTTCCGTAAGACAGGGGGACCAGTACTTC. This encodes CASSSVRQGDQYF.

V gene TRBV19 combines with J gene TRBJ2-1; a possible D gene is TRBD1 (6 bases). V was trimmed by 5 bases and J by 4 bases, leaving 12 bases between them. The germline CDR1 and CDR2 sequences are LNHDA and SQIVND (reference sequence). The CDR3 consists of 14 residues. CDR3 bases: TGTGCCAGTAGTCCTACGACAGGATACAATGAGCAGTTCTTC. It specifies CASSPTTGYNEQFF.

The V call is TRBV11-2, the J call TRBJ2-1; TRBD1 matches 7 bases. The CDR3 spans 16 residues. The germline CDR1 and CDR2 sequences are SGHAT and FQNNGV. Trimming cost V 4 bases and J 2 bases; bases outside gene matches: 8. In nucleotides, the CDR3 is TGTGCCAGCAGCTCCCGACAGGGACCAACCTACAATGAGCAGTTCTTC. It codes for CASSSRQGPTYNEQFF.

CDR3 DNA sequence: TGTGCCAGCAGTAACCGACTAGCAACTACATCCGGGGAGCTGTTTTTT. It encodes CASSNRLATTSGELFF. V usage is TRBV7-3 and J usage is TRBJ2-2, with 7 bases matching TRBD2. The V segment lost 6 bases and the J segment 6 bases; nucleotides outside the gene matches: 13. The CDR3 covers 16 residues. In germline, CDR1 is SGHTA, CDR2 FQGTGA.

The chain uses TRBV29-1 and TRBJ2-7; no clear D gene. The CDR3 length is 11 residues. CDR1 is SQVTM, CDR2 ANQGSEA, per germline. Trimming removed 3 bases from V and 4 bases from J, with 7 bases in between. The CDR3 is CSVETIYEQYF. The DNA for the CDR3 is TGCAGCGTTGAGACAATTTACGAGCAGTACTTC.

This clone was seen more than once but under ten times. V usage is TRBV7-2 and J usage is TRBJ1-2; TRBD1 is a possible D gene (6 bases). V lost 5 bases and J 4 bases, leaving 20 bases between the germline ends. The germline CDR1 and CDR2 sequences are SGHTA and FQGNSA. This CDR3 is built from 16 residues. As DNA, the CDR3 is TGTGCCAGCAGCCTCATCAGGGATGTCAGGGGCTATGGCTACACCTTC. Its protein is CASSLIRDVRGYGYTF.

V and J are TRBV7-9 and TRBJ2-1, with 9 bases fitting TRBD2. V was clipped by 6 bases and J by 5 bases; unmatched bases: 11. Germline V gene data show CDR1 as SEHNR and CDR2 as FQNEAQ (reference sequence). The CDR3 runs to 16 residues. CDR3 in DNA: TGTGCCAGCAGGTTAATAGCGGGAGCCCCTAACAATGAGCAGTTCTTC. Amino acid sequence: CASRLIAGAPNNEQFF.